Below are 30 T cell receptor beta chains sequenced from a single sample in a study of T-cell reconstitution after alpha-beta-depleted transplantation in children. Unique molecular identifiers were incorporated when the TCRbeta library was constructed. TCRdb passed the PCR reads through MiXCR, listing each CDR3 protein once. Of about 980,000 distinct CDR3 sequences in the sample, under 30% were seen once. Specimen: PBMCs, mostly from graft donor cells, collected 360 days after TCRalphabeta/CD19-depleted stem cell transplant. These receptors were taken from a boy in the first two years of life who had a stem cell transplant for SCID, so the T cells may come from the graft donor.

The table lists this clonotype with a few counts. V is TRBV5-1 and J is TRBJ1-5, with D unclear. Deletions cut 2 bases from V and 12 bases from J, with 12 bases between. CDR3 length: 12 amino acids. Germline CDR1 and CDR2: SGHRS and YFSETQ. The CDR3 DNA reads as TGCGCCAGCAGCTTTATCCAGTTAGTCCAGCATTTT. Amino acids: CASSFIQLVQHF. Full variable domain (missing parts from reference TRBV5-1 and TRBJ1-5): KAGVTQTPRYLIKTRGQQVTLSCSPISGHRSVSWYQQTPGQGLQFLFEYFSETQRNKGNFPGRFSGRQFSNSRSEMNVSTLELGDSALYLCASSFIQLVQHFGDGTRLSIL.

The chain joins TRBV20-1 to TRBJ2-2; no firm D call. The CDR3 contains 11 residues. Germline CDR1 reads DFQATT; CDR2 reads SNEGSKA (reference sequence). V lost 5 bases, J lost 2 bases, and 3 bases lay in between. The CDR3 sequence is CSAENTGELFF. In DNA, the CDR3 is TGCAGTGCTGAAAACACCGGGGAGCTGTTTTTT.

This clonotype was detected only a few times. The CDR3 nucleotides read TGTGCCAGCAGTTTATCATATGGGGCAGGGGGCGAGGGTGGCTACACCTTC. Translation: CASSLSYGAGGEGGYTF. V usage is TRBV28 and J usage is TRBJ1-2, with 8 bases matching TRBD1. This CDR3 is 17 amino acids long. After removal of 1 base from V and 7 bases from J, the junction contained 14 bases not matched to a gene. The germline V gene has CDR1 MDHEN and CDR2 SYDVKM.

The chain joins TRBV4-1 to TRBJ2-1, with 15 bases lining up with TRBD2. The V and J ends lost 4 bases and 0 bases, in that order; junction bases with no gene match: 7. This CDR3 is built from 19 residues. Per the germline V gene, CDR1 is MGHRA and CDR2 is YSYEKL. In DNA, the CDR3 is TGCGCCAGCAGCCCCGGGACTAGCGGGGGGAGAAGCTCCTACAATGAGCAGTTCTTC. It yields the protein CASSPGTSGGRSSYNEQFF.

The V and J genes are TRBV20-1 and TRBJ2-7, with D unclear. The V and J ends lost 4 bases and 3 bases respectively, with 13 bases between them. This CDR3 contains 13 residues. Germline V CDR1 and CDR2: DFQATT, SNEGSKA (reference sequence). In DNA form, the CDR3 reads TGCAGTGCTAAAGGCGACACGGTCTACGAGCAGTACTTC. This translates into CSAKGDTVYEQYF.

The CDR3 DNA is TGTGCCATCAGTGGGGACAGGCCCCAAGAGACCCAGTACTTC. As protein: CAISGDRPQETQYF. The chain couples TRBV10-3 to TRBJ2-5; TRBD1 agrees at 8 bases. Per germline, CDR1 ENHRY and CDR2 SYGVKD. With V trimmed by 4 bases and J by 1 base, 2 bases remained unmatched. The CDR3 has 14 amino acids.

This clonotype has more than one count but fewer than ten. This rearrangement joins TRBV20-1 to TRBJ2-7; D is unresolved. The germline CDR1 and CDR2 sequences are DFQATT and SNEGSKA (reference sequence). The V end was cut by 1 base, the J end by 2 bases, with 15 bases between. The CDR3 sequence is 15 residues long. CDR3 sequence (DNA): TGCAGTGCTAGAGGACCGTCGCGGCCAACCTACGAGCAGTACTTC. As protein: CSARGPSRPTYEQYF.

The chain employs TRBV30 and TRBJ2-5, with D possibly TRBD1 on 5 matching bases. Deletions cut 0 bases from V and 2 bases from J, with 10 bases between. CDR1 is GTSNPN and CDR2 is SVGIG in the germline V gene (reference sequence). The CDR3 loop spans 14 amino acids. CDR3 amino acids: CAWSVLQGQETQYF. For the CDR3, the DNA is TGTGCCTGGAGTGTACTGCAGGGACAAGAGACCCAGTACTTC. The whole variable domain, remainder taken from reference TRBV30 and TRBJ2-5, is SQTIHQWPATLVQPVGSPLSLECTVEGTSNPNLYWYRQAAGRGLQLLFYSVGIGQISSEVPQNLSASRPQDRQFILSSKKLLLSDSGFYLCAWSVLQGQETQYFGPGTRLLVL.

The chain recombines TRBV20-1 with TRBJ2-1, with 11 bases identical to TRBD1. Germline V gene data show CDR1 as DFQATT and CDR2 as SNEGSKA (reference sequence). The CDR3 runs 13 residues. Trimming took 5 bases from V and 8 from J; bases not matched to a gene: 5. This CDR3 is CSAAGTGGDEQFF. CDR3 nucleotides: TGCAGTGCTGCCGGGACAGGGGGGGATGAGCAGTTCTTC.

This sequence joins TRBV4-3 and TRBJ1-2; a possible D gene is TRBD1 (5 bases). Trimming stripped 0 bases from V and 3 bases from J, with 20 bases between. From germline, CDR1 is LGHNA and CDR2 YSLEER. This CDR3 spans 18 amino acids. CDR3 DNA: TGCGCCAGCAGCCAAGAGGAGGGGCCAGGGCGGGTGGACTATGGCTACACCTTC. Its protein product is CASSQEEGPGRVDYGYTF.

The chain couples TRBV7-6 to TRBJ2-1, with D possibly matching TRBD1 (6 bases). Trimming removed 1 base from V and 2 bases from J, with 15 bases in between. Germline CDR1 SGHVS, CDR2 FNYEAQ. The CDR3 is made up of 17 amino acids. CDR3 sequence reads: CASSLGGLASPYNEQFF. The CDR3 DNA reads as TGTGCCAGCAGCTTAGGGGGGCTAGCTTCCCCCTACAATGAGCAGTTCTTC.

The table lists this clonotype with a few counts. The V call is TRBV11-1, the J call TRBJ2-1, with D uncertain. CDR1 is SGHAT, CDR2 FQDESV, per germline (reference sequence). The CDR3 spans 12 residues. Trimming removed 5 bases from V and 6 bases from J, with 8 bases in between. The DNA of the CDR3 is TGTGCCAGCAGCCCGCCCTTCAATGAGCAGTTCTTC. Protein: CASSPPFNEQFF.

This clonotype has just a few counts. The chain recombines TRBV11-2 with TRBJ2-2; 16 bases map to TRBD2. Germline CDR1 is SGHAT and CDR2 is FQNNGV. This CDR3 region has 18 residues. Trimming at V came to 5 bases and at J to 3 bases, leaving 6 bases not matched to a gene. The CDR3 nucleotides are TGTGCCAGCAGCCGGGGACTAGCGGGGGGGCAATACACCGGGGAGCTGTTTTTT. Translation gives CASSRGLAGGQYTGELFF.

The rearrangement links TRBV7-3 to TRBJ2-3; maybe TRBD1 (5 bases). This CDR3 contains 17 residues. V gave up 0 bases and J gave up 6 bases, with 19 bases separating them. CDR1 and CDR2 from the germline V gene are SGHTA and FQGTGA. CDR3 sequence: CASSLTGVGRARDTQYF. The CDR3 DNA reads TGTGCCAGCAGCTTAACCGGTGTGGGCAGGGCCCGGGATACGCAGTATTTT.

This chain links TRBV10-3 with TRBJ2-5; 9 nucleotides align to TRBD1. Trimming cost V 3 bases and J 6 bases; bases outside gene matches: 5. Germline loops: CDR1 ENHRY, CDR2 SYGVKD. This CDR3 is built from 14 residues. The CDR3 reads CAISDGTGWKTQYF. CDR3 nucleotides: TGTGCCATCAGTGACGGGACAGGGTGGAAGACCCAGTACTTC.

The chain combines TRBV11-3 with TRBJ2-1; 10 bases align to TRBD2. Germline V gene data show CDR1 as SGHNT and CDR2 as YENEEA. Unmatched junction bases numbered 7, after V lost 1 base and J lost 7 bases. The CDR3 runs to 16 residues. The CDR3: CASSLGQRGGSNEQFF. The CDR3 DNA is TGTGCCAGCAGCTTAGGTCAGCGGGGGGGTTCTAATGAGCAGTTCTTC.

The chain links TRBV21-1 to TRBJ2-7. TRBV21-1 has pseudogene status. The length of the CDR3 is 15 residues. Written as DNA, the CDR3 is TGTGCCAGCAGCAAAATCGGGGTGGAACCCTACGAGCAGTACTTC. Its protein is CASSKIGVEPYEQYF.

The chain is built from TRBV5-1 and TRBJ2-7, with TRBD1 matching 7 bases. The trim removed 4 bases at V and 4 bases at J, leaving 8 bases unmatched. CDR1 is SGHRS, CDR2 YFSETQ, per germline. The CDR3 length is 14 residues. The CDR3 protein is CASSLGDSQYEQYF. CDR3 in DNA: TGCGCCAGCAGCCTAGGGGACAGTCAATACGAGCAGTACTTC.

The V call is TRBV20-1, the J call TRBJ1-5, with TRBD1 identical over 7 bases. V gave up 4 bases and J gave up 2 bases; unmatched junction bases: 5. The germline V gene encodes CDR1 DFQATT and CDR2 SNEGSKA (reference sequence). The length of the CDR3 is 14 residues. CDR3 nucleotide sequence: TGCAGTGCTATACAGGGGATGGGCAATCAGCCCCAGCATTTT. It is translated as CSAIQGMGNQPQHF.

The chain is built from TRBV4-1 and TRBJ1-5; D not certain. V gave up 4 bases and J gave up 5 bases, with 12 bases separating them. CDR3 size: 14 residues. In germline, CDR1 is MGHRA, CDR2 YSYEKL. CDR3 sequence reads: CASSPRAIDQPQHF. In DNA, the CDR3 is TGCGCCAGCAGCCCCCGGGCGATCGATCAGCCCCAGCATTTT.

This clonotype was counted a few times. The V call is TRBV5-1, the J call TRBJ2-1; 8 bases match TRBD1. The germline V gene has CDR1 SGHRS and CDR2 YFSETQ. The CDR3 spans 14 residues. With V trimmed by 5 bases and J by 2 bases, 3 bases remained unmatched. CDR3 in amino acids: CASSETGAYNEQFF. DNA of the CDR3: TGCGCCAGCAGTGAGACAGGGGCCTACAATGAGCAGTTCTTC.

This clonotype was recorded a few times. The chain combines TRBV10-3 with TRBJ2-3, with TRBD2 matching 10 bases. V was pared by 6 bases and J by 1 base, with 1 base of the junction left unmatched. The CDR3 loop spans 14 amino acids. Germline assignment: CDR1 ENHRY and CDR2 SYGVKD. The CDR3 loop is CAIRGTSGTDTQYF. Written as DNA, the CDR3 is TGTGCCATCAGGGGGACTAGCGGCACAGATACGCAGTATTTT.

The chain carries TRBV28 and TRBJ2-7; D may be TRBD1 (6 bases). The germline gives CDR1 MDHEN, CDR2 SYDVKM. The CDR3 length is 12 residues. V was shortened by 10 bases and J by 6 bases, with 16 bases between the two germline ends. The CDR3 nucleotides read TGTGCCACTGGGGACAACTCTTCCGAGCAGTACTTC. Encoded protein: CATGDNSSEQYF.

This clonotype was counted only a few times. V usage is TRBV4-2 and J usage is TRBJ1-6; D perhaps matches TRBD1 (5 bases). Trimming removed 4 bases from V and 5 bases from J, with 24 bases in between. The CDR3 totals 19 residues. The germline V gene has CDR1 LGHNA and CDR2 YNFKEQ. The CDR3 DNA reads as TGTGCCAGCAGCCTAGGGGCGGGGGACCGGCTCGGGAATAATTCACCCCTCCACTTT. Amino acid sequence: CASSLGAGDRLGNNSPLHF.

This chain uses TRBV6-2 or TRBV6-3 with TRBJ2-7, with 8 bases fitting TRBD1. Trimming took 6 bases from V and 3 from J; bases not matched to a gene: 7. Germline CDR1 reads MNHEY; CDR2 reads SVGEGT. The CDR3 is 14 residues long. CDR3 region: CASSTRTGRYEQYF. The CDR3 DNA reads TGTGCCAGCAGCACCCGGACAGGGCGCTACGAGCAGTACTTC.

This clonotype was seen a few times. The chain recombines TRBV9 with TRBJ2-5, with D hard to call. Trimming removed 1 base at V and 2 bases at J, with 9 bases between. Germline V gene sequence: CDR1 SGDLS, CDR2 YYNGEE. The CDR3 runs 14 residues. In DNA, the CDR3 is TGTGCCAGCAGCGTACTCGGGCTTCAAGAGACCCAGTACTTC. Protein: CASSVLGLQETQYF.

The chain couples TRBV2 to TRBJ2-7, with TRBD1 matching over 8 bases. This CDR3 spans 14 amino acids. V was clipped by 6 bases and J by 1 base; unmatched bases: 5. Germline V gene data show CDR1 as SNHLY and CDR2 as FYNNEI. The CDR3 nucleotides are TGTGCCAGCAGACCGGGGACAGGTTCCTACGAGCAGTACTTC. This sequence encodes CASRPGTGSYEQYF.

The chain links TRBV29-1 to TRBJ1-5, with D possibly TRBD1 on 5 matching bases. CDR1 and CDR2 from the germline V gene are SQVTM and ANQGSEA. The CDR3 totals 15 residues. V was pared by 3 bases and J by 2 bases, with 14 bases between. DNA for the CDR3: TGCAGCGTTGAGGAGGGGTTGGAAGGCAATCAGCCCCAGCATTTT. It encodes CSVEEGLEGNQPQHF.

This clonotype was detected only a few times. CDR3 sequence: CASSAPGLSYNEQFF. The CDR3 nucleotides read TGTGCCAGCAGCGCACCGGGACTATCTTACAATGAGCAGTTCTTC. This rearrangement joins TRBV9 to TRBJ2-1, with 7 bases lining up with TRBD2. CDR1 is SGDLS and CDR2 is YYNGEE in the germline V gene. CDR3 length: 15 amino acids. V lost 3 bases and J lost 4; bases outside the gene matches: 7.

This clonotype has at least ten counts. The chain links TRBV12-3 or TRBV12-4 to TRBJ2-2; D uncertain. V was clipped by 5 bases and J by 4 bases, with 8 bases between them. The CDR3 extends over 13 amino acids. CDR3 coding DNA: TGTGCCAGCAGTCCTAGGCGCACCGGGGAGCTGTTTTTT. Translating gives CASSPRRTGELFF.